This TCR beta chain originates from a study of T cells expressing NK-cell markers. TCRdb re-called the 5' RACE reads, yielding one record per CDR3 amino acid sequence without DNA. This table holds 200,000 to 300,000 distinct CDR3 sequences. The CDR3 is 14 residues long. CDR1 is SQVTM and CDR2 is ANQGSEA in the germline V gene. V gene TRBV29-1 combines with J gene TRBJ2-1; the TCRdb D gene call, TRBD2, has no DNA to confirm it. This sequence originates from a man between 18 and 29 years old in good health. Sequenced: blood T cells: a sorted CD56 or NKG2C T cell subset, CD4+ or CD8+ T cells, or bulk PBMC T cells (not recorded which). The CDR3 spells CSVIAGLTYNEQFF.